These 22 T cell receptor beta chains originate from one sample sequenced in a study of regulatory T cells in long-lasting Graves disease (dated by TCRdb to the early 2020s). The meaning of the sample's time point label: newly diagnosed GD, antithyroid drugs for less than 3 months. For both TCR sequencing and RNA sequencing, RNA was extracted from PBMCs in TRIzol. The library was obtained by multiplex PCR. Instrument used: Illumina HiSeq 4000. To build TCR beta libraries, CDR3 regions were amplified by Arm-PCR using iRepertoire HTBI primers. TCRdb took the public reads, trimmed them with fastp at Q25, ran MiXCR for clone calling and kept in-frame beta chains. Identical CDR3 protein sequences are pooled into one entry, listed with their most common genes and DNA. The sample table shows 400,000 to 500,000 distinct CDR3 sequences, and about 16% are seen once. Roughly 23% of the sample goes to the ten largest clones.

The same sample was also used in a study of T cells in Graves' hyperthyroidism and ophthalmopathy.

The starting material was peripheral blood mononuclear cells (PBMCs), obtained at new diagnosis, from a patient treated with antithyroid drugs. All receptors derive from a woman under 30 with Graves disease. Donor details come from another sample of the same person, matched by shared clones.

The chain is built from TRBV20-1 and TRBJ2-1, with 10 bases identical to TRBD2. The CDR3 contains 14 residues. CDR1 and CDR2 from the germline V gene are DFQATT and SNEGSKA (reference sequence). V was pared by 4 bases and J by 6 bases, with 6 bases of the junction left unmatched. The DNA for the CDR3 is TGCAGTGCTAACTTAGCGGGAGGCCCCAATGAGCAGTTCTTC. It is translated as CSANLAGGPNEQFF.

This clonotype was seen a handful of times. The J gene is TRBJ2-2, the V gene TRBV20-1, with D unclear. Germline V lookup: CDR1 DFQATT, CDR2 SNEGSKA (reference sequence). CDR3 length equals 12 residues. The V and J ends lost 2 bases and 6 bases respectively, with 7 bases between them. The CDR3 DNA reads as TGCAGTGCTAGAAGGAGTGCCGGGGAGCTGTTTTTT. Its translation: CSARRSAGELFF.

The CDR3 bases are TGTGCCAGTAGTATAAGCAGGGCGCTAGCCAAAAACATTCAGTACTTC. This translates into CASSISRALAKNIQYF. The chain joins TRBV19 to TRBJ2-4; perhaps TRBD1 as D (5 bases). Trimming took 2 bases from V and 0 from J, leaving 11 bases between them. This CDR3 region has 16 residues. Germline CDR1 reads LNHDA; CDR2 reads SQIVND (reference sequence).

This clonotype occurred many times. The chain carries TRBV30 and TRBJ2-1; D call uncertain. The V end was cut by 0 bases, the J end by 6 bases, with 6 bases between. The length of the CDR3 is 12 residues. Germline values: CDR1 GTSNPN, CDR2 SVGIG (reference sequence). CDR3 amino acids: CAWSVPSNEQFF. CDR3 coding DNA: TGTGCCTGGAGTGTTCCCTCCAATGAGCAGTTCTTC.

This clonotype was seen more than once but under ten times. Just one base apart from a much larger clone, this may be a read error. This chain joins TRBV28 and TRBJ2-1, with a tentative D call TRBD2 (5 bases). The germline CDR1 and CDR2 sequences are MDHEN and SYDVKM. The CDR3 loop spans 14 amino acids. CDR3 bases: TGTGCCAGCCAAATGAGCCCGTTCGGGAATGAGCGGTTCTTC. Protein: CASQMSPFGNERFF.

The chain carries TRBV12-3 or TRBV12-4 and TRBJ1-2; possibly TRBD1 for D (6 bases). V was cut by 5 bases and J by 3 bases, with 22 bases left in between. The CDR3 consists of 17 residues. The CDR3 bases are TGTGCCAGCAGTCCCAGGGTGGGCAGGGGTTCCCACTATGGCTACACCTTC. Translating gives CASSPRVGRGSHYGYTF.

At least ten counts were recorded for this clonotype. This sequence joins TRBV7-9 and TRBJ2-3, with a tentative D call TRBD2 (6 bases). Germline loops: CDR1 SEHNR, CDR2 FQNEAQ (reference sequence). V shed 1 base and J shed 2 bases, with 16 bases lying between them. This CDR3 has 17 residues. CDR3 sequence: CASSLEAGLFPTDTQYF. In DNA, the CDR3 is TGTGCCAGCAGCTTAGAGGCGGGACTCTTCCCCACAGATACGCAGTATTTT.

At least ten counts were recorded for this clonotype. This may be a read error, as it is one base from a much larger clone. The chain employs TRBV12-3 or TRBV12-4 and TRBJ2-2; 7 nucleotides align to TRBD2. This CDR3 has 15 residues. Losses at the gene ends were 0 bases for V and 4 bases for J; bases not matched to a gene: 2. The CDR3 DNA reads as TGTGCCAGCAGTTTAGCGGGAGGGAGCACCGGGGAGCTGTTTTTT. Protein sequence: CASSLAGGSTGELFF.

This clonotype was seen many times. This chain joins TRBV20-1 and TRBJ2-1; 9 bases match TRBD2. The germline gives CDR1 DFQATT, CDR2 SNEGSKA (reference sequence). The CDR3 has 15 amino acids. V shed 4 bases, J shed 7 bases, and the junction held 11 bases outside the gene matches. The CDR3 nucleotides read TGCAGTGCTACCGGTGTAGCGGGAGTGTCTAATGAGCAGTTCTTC. Encoded protein: CSATGVAGVSNEQFF.

This clonotype was counted only a few times. This sequence joins TRBV18 and TRBJ2-5; the D is unclear. The CDR3 spans 14 residues. The ends were cut back, 3 bases at V and 1 base at J, with 9 bases in the middle. Germline CDR1 KGHSH, CDR2 LQKENI. The CDR3 DNA follows: TGTGCCAGCTCACCGGCTCAAGTCCAAGAGACCCAGTACTTC. It encodes CASSPAQVQETQYF.

The J gene is TRBJ1-2, the V gene TRBV19, with D possibly being TRBD1 (6 bases). The germline CDR1 and CDR2 sequences are LNHDA and SQIVND (reference sequence). This CDR3 contains 14 residues. V was pared by 4 bases and J by 8 bases, with 17 bases between. CDR3 loop: CASSSPHRELGYTF. The CDR3 DNA reads TGTGCCAGTAGTAGCCCCCACAGGGAGTTGGGCTACACCTTC.

The chain carries TRBV6-2 or TRBV6-3 and TRBJ1-6; D might be TRBD1 (5 bases). Germline values: CDR1 MNHEY, CDR2 SVGEGT. Between the trimmed V and J ends, which lost 2 bases and 6 bases, there was a span of 11 bases. CDR3 size: 15 residues. Here the CDR3 reads CASSYGGSVNSPLHF. CDR3 in DNA: TGTGCCAGCAGTTACGGGGGGAGCGTTAATTCACCCCTCCACTTT.

This chain connects TRBV7-9 to TRBJ2-1, with a possible D match to TRBD2 (6 bases). CDR1 SEHNR and CDR2 FQNEAQ come from the germline V gene (reference sequence). The CDR3 extends over 18 amino acids. Trimming shortened V by 5 bases and J by 8 bases, and 28 bases separated the two germline ends. The CDR3: CASSPLDPTWGLVDEQFF. The CDR3 nucleotides are TGTGCCAGCAGCCCCTTAGACCCAACTTGGGGACTTGTCGATGAGCAGTTCTTC. Filled out from reference TRBV7-9 and TRBJ2-1, the complete variable domain reads DTGVSQNPRHKITKRGQNVTFRCDPISEHNRLYWYRQTLGQGPEFLTYFQNEAQLEKSRLLSDRFSAERPKGSFSTLEIQRTEQGDSAMYLCASSPLDPTWGLVDEQFFGPGTRLTVL.

There are many counts of this clonotype. The V and J genes are TRBV6-1 and TRBJ2-1; D gene unclear. Looked up from germline, CDR1 is MNHNS and CDR2 is SASEGT. The CDR3 is 12 amino acids. Trimming left V 6 bases short and J 9 bases short, with 12 bases between. The CDR3 spells CASSLANGEQFF. The DNA for the CDR3 is TGTGCCAGCAGCCTCGCCAACGGTGAGCAGTTCTTC.

This clonotype was counted only a few times. This chain uses TRBV27 with TRBJ2-7; 10 nucleotides match TRBD2. Germline loops: CDR1 MNHEY, CDR2 SMNVEV (reference sequence). The V segment lost 2 bases and the J segment 6 bases; nucleotides outside the gene matches: 10. The CDR3 is 16 residues long. CDR3 sequence: CASSLVILAGVCEQYF. The CDR3, as DNA: TGTGCCAGCAGTTTAGTCATCCTAGCGGGAGTTTGCGAGCAGTACTTC.

This clonotype has only a few counts. The chain carries TRBV18 and TRBJ2-7, with a tentative D call TRBD1 (6 bases). The germline gives CDR1 KGHSH, CDR2 LQKENI. V lost 3 bases and J 3 bases, leaving 12 bases between the germline ends. There are 14 residues in the CDR3. CDR3: CASSPAGVGYEQYF. CDR3 nucleotide sequence: TGTGCCAGCTCACCGGCAGGGGTTGGCTACGAGCAGTACTTC.

This clonotype was observed a handful of times. This rearrangement joins TRBV7-3 to TRBJ2-1, with D unclear. Germline CDR1 and CDR2: SGHTA and FQGTGA. The CDR3 is 15 residues long. The V end was cut by 5 bases, the J end by 6 bases, with 17 bases between. CDR3 DNA: TGTGCCAGCAGCCCAAACCTGGAAAATTCCAATGAGCAGTTCTTC. This sequence encodes CASSPNLENSNEQFF.

The chain links TRBV4-2 to TRBJ1-6; D uncertain. Trimming cost V 0 bases and J 6 bases, with 9 bases left between them. The CDR3 spans 15 residues. The germline gives CDR1 LGHNA, CDR2 YNFKEQ. DNA for the CDR3: TGTGCCAGCAGCCAAGATTGGTACTCTAATTCACCCCTCCACTTT. Its protein product is CASSQDWYSNSPLHF.

This clonotype was found many times. The V and J genes are TRBV11-2 and TRBJ2-1; weak D call: TRBD1 (5 bases). The CDR3 is 16 residues long. V lost 0 bases, J lost 1 base, and 10 bases lay in between. CDR1 and CDR2 from the germline V gene are SGHAT and FQNNGV. The CDR3 protein is CASSLEAGPSYNEQFF. For the CDR3, the DNA is TGTGCCAGCAGCTTAGAGGCAGGGCCTTCCTACAATGAGCAGTTCTTC. Filled out from reference TRBV11-2 and TRBJ2-1, the complete variable domain reads EAGVAQSPRYKIIEKRQSVAFWCNPISGHATLYWYQQILGQGPKLLIQFQNNGVVDDSQLPKDRFSAERLKGVDSTLKIQPAKLEDSAVYLCASSLEAGPSYNEQFFGPGTRLTVL.

The chain links TRBV28 to TRBJ2-5; 8 nucleotides match TRBD2. This CDR3 comprises 17 residues. Trimming took 6 bases from V and 0 from J; bases not matched to a gene: 12. The V gene's germline CDR1 is MDHEN and CDR2 SYDVKM. The CDR3 sequence: CASRPPPGGPYQETQYF. As DNA, the CDR3 is TGTGCCAGCAGACCTCCCCCGGGAGGGCCCTACCAAGAGACCCAGTACTTC.

The sample holds many counts of this clonotype. This rearrangement joins TRBV20-1 to TRBJ1-1; 8 bases match TRBD1. The V and J ends lost 4 bases and 0 bases, in that order; junction bases with no gene match: 16. Looked up from germline, CDR1 is DFQATT and CDR2 is SNEGSKA (reference sequence). This CDR3 is built from 18 residues. CDR3 protein: CSATLNPGQVAVNTEAFF. The CDR3 DNA is TGCAGTGCTACGCTTAATCCGGGACAGGTTGCCGTGAACACTGAAGCTTTCTTT.

This clonotype was detected ten times or more. The chain has TRBV28 and TRBJ1-3; TRBD1 matches 8 bases. CDR1 is MDHEN, CDR2 SYDVKM, per germline. The ends lost 4 bases at V and 4 bases at J; junction bases unmatched: 9. The CDR3 runs 16 residues. CDR3 loop: CASSSPQGAWGNTIYF. CDR3 in DNA: TGTGCCAGCAGTTCCCCTCAGGGGGCGTGGGGAAACACCATATATTTT. Variable domain in full (rest from reference TRBV28 and TRBJ1-3): DVKVTQSSRYLVKRTGEKVFLECVQDMDHENMFWYRQDPGLGLRLIYFSYDVKMKEKGDIPEGYSVSREKKERFSLILESASTNQTSMYLCASSSPQGAWGNTIYFGEGSWLTVV.